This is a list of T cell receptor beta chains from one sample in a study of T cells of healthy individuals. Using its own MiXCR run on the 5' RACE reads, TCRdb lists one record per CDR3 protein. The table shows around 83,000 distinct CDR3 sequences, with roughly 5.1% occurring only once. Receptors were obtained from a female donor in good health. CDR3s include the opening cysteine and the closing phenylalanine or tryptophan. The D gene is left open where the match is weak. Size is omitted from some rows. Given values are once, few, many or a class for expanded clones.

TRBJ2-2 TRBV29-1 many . TGCAGCCTAGAGGTGGCCGGGGAGCTGTTTTTT CSLEVAGELFF
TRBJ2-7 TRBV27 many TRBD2 TGTGCCAGCAGTTTAATGGGACTAGGGTACGAGCAGTACTTC CASSLMGLGYEQYF
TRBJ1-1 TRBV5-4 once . TGTGCCAGCAGCCCTACAGGGTCTCCTGAAGCTTTCTTT CASSPTGSPEAFF
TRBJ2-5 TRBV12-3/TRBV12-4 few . TGTGCCAGCACTTCCACCTTACAAGAGACCCAGTACTTC CASTSTLQETQYF
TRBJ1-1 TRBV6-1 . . TGTGCCAGCAGGGGGAAAGGGTTGACGACCTGGAGGACTGAAGCTTTCTTT CASRGKGLTTWRTEAFF
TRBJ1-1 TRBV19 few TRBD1 TGTGCCAGTAATCAGGGGGCCCGAATTTTGAACACTGAAGCTTTCTTT CASNQGARILNTEAFF
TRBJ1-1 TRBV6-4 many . TGTGCCAGCAGTATACAGAGAAACACTGAAGCTTTCTTT CASSIQRNTEAFF
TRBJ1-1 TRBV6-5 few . TGTGCCAGCAGTTTTTCGGACTCTTTGGGCACTGAAGCTTTCTTT CASSFSDSLGTEAFF
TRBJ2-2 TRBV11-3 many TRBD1 TGTGCCAGCAGCTTATCGGACAGGTTGAGAACCGGGGAGCTGTTTTTT CASSLSDRLRTGELFF
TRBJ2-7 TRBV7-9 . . TGTGCCAGCAGCTCCTCATCCGTCAGCTCCTACGAGCAGTACTTC CASSSSSVSSYEQYF
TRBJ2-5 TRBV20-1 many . TGCAGTGCTAGAGATAGGAGGGAGGCCCAGTACTTC CSARDRREAQYF
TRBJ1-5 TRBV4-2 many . TGTGCCAGCAGCCAAGTGGGGGGACGGAAGGTTGATCAGCCCCAGCATTTT CASSQVGGRKVDQPQHF
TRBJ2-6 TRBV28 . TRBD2 TGTGCCAGCAGTACAATAGCGGGAGTAATGGGGGCCAACGTCCTGACTTTC CASSTIAGVMGANVLTF
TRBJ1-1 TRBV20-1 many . TGCAGCGCCCCCCGCCAGAACACTGAAGCTTTCTTT CSAPRQNTEAFF
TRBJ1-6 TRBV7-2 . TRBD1 TGTGCCAGCAGCTTAGGCAGGGGGCCCGATTCACCCCTCCACTTT CASSLGRGPDSPLHF
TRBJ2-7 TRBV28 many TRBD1 TGTGCCAGCAGTCAGGGACAGGCATACGAGCAGTACTTC CASSQGQAYEQYF
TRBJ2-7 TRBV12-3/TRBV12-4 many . TGTGCCAGCAGCCCAGGAAAATACGAGCAGTACTTC CASSPGKYEQYF
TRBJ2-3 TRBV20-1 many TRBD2 TGCAGTGCTAGCCCCAGACTAGCGGGAGGTTCAGATACGCAGTATTTT CSASPRLAGGSDTQYF
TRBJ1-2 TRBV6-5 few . TGTGCCAGCAGGACCATCGCTAACTATGGCTACACCTTC CASRTIANYGYTF
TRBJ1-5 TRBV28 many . TGTGCCAGCAGTTGGTCCCAGGGCGGGGGTCAGCCCCAGCATTTT CASSWSQGGGQPQHF
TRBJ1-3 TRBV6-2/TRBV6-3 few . TGTGCCAGCAGTAGAGACGGAGACTCTGGAAACACCATATATTTT CASSRDGDSGNTIYF
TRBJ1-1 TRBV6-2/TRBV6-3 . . TGTGCCAGCAGCCGCGGGACACGGCAAGCTTTCTTT CASSRGTRQAFF
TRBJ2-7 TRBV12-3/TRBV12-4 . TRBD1 TGTGCCAGCAATCTGGGACAGGGGTTTTACGAGCAGTACTTC CASNLGQGFYEQYF
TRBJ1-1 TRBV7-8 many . TGTGCCAGCAGCTTACAAGAGGGCTGGGCAGGAGCTTTCTTT CASSLQEGWAGAFF
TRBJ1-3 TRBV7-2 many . TGTGCCAGCAGTCAACAGGTCTCTGGAAACACCATATATTTT CASSQQVSGNTIYF
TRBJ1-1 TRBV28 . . TGTGCCAGCAGTTTAAATTGGCCGAAGAGGGCTGAAGCTTTCTTT CASSLNWPKRAEAFF
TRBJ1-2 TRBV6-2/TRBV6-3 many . TGTGCCAGCAGTTACTCTCAGGGGAACTATGGCTACACCTTC CASSYSQGNYGYTF
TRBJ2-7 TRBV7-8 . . TGTGCCAGCAGCTTTTTATCCTTCGAGCAGTACTTC CASSFLSFEQYF
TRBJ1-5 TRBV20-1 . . TGCAGTGCTAGAGACAGGGGATTCGGTCAGCCCCAGCATTTT CSARDRGFGQPQHF
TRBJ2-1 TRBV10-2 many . TGCGCCAGCAGAGGCCCTGGCTCCTACAATGAGCAGTTCTTC CASRGPGSYNEQFF
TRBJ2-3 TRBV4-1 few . TGCGCCAGCAGCCAAGTACCCGAAGATACGCAGTATTTT CASSQVPEDTQYF
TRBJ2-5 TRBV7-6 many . TGTGCCAGCAGCTTAGCCGAGCACCCGTACCAAGAGACCCAGTACTTC CASSLAEHPYQETQYF
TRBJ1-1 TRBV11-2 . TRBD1 TGTGCCAGCAGCTGGAGGGACAGGATAATGAACACTGAAGCTTTCTTT CASSWRDRIMNTEAFF
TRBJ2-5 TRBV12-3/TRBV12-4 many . TGTGCCAGCAGCTCCGGAGGGCAAGAGACCCAGTACTTC CASSSGGQETQYF
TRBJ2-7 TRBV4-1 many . TGCGCCAGCAGCCAACCCACCAGGTCGGGGCACGAGCAGTACTTC CASSQPTRSGHEQYF
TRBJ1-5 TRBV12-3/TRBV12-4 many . TGTGCCAGCAGTCCCCCGGGGGCGCTTAATCAGCCCCAGCATTTT CASSPPGALNQPQHF
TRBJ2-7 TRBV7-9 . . TGTGCCAGCACCTCGACAGCCTCCTACGAGCAGTACTTC CASTSTASYEQYF
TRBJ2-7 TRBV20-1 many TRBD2 TGCAGTGCTCATAGCGGGGGATCCTACGAGCAGTACTTC CSAHSGGSYEQYF
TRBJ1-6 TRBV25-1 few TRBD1 TGTGCCAGCAGTGAACAGAGAGGGACAGGGGGCTTGGGGGATAATTCACCCCTCCACTTT CASSEQRGTGGLGDNSPLHF
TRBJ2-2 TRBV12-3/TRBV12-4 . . TGTGCCAGCAGTTTAGGGCAGAACACCGGGGAGCTGTTTTTT CASSLGQNTGELFF
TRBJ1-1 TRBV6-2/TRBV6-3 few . TGTGCCAGCATGGAGAGGGAGCGGGTGAACACTGAAGCTTTCTTT CASMERERVNTEAFF
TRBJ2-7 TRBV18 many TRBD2 TGTGCCAGCTCACCACCGCCGGGAGGGAACGAGCAGTACTTC CASSPPPGGNEQYF
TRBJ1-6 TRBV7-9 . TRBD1 TGTGCCAGCAGGCCGACAGGGGGATCCAATTCACCCCTCCACTTT CASRPTGGSNSPLHF
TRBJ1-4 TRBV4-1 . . TGCGCCAGCAGGGGGGGGCACGAAACAACTAATGAAAAACTGTTTTTT CASRGGHETTNEKLFF